This entry lists 31 T cell receptor beta chains sequenced from one sample in a study of technical replicates of blood from several donors. Sequencing used immunoSEQ multiplex PCR; TCRdb keeps in-frame clones, though not all of them. The sample consists of about 80,000 clones, roughly 94% of them appearing once. Material: T cells isolated from PBMCs. The receptors come from a human donor in good health.

This chain links TRBV29-1 with TRBJ2-3; D gene unclear. Trimming pared 2 bases from V and 1 base from J, leaving 10 bases between. The CDR3 is 14 residues long. Germline assignment: CDR1 SQVTM and CDR2 ANQGSEA. In nucleotides, the CDR3 is TGCAGCGTTGAAATAGTTCAGGGCACAGATACGCAGTATTTT. Its translation: CSVEIVQGTDTQYF.

This chain joins TRBV5-1 and TRBJ2-7, with 7 bases that match TRBD1. The CDR3 has 15 amino acids. V was clipped by 0 bases and J by 6 bases; unmatched bases: 9. Germline lookup yields CDR1 SGHRS and CDR2 YFSETQ. The DNA of the CDR3 is TGCGCCAGCAGCTTGGAAAACAGGGGTACAGGCGAGCAGTACTTC. This encodes CASSLENRGTGEQYF. Full variable domain (outside the CDR3, taken from reference TRBV5-1 and TRBJ2-7): KAGVTQTPRYLIKTRGQQVTLSCSPISGHRSVSWYQQTPGQGLQFLFEYFSETQRNKGNFPGRFSGRQFSNSRSEMNVSTLELGDSALYLCASSLENRGTGEQYFGPGTRLTVT.

The chain recombines TRBV28 with TRBJ1-2; D may be TRBD1 (5 bases). Trimming stripped 6 bases from V and 6 bases from J, with 23 bases between. The CDR3 length is 16 residues. Germline CDR1 and CDR2: MDHEN and SYDVKM. The CDR3 region is CASRATPQGVAHGYTF. CDR3 bases: TGTGCCAGCAGGGCTACTCCCCAAGGGGTCGCCCATGGCTACACCTTC.

The V gene is TRBV5-1, the J gene TRBJ2-5; 8 bases fit TRBD1. The CDR3 length is 15 residues. Unmatched junction bases numbered 9, after V lost 1 base and J lost 7 bases. Germline V gives CDR1 SGHRS, CDR2 YFSETQ. The CDR3 DNA follows: TGCGCCAGCAGCTTGTCGCTGGGAACAGGGGGGACCCAGTACTTC. Its translation: CASSLSLGTGGTQYF.

The DNA for the CDR3 is TGTGCCAGCAGCCGTTACAGGGCGAACACTGAAGCTTTCTTT. This gives the protein CASSRYRANTEAFF. The chain uses TRBV6-6 and TRBJ1-1; D is perhaps TRBD1 (6 bases). Trimming pared 6 bases from V and 1 base from J, leaving 12 bases between. Germline assignment: CDR1 MNHNY and CDR2 SVGAGI (reference sequence). CDR3 length equals 14 residues.

The genes are TRBV6-6 and TRBJ1-3; 7 bases are a match to TRBD1. Germline CDR1 MNHNY, CDR2 SVGAGI (reference sequence). The junction had 8 bases not matched to a gene; V was cut back by 5 bases and J by 4 bases. CDR3 length: 15 amino acids. The CDR3, as DNA: TGTGCCAGCAGTCTCACAGGGGAGAGAGGAAACACCATATATTTT. Residues: CASSLTGERGNTIYF.

This chain uses TRBV6-5 with TRBJ2-7; possible D gene TRBD1, 5 bases. The CDR3 runs to 14 residues. Germline loops: CDR1 MNHEY, CDR2 SVGAGI. Deletions cut 5 bases from V and 0 bases from J, with 11 bases between. The CDR3: CASSPGQTSYEQYF. CDR3 DNA sequence: TGTGCCAGCAGTCCCGGACAAACCTCCTACGAGCAGTACTTC.

The chain has TRBV19 and TRBJ2-7, with D tentatively TRBD2 (6 bases). From germline, CDR1 is LNHDA and CDR2 SQIVND (reference sequence). This CDR3 contains 14 residues. Trimming removed 2 bases from V and 3 bases from J, with 11 bases in between. CDR3 protein: CASSITSRFYEQYF. In DNA, the CDR3 is TGTGCCAGTAGTATAACTAGCAGATTCTACGAGCAGTACTTC.

The chain joins TRBV15 to TRBJ2-7; 7 bases map to TRBD1. CDR1 is LNHNV and CDR2 is YYDKDF in the germline V gene (reference sequence). V lost 4 bases and J lost 3; bases outside the gene matches: 9. The CDR3 has 15 amino acids. The CDR3 DNA follows: TGTGCCACCAGCAAAGGACAGGATCTACTCTACGAGCAGTACTTC. Translated: CATSKGQDLLYEQYF.

This chain connects TRBV7-6 to TRBJ2-2; 9 bases are shared with TRBD2. V shed 4 bases and J 1 base; nucleotides not matched to a gene: 1. Germline CDR1 SGHVS, CDR2 FNYEAQ. The CDR3 is 15 residues long. The chain's CDR3 is CASSYSGRNTGELFF. Written as DNA, the CDR3 is TGTGCCAGCAGCTATAGCGGGAGGAACACCGGGGAGCTGTTTTTT.

This chain links TRBV27 with TRBJ2-1; 12 positions agree with TRBD2. J lost 9 bases, V lost 3 bases, and 6 bases had no gene match. Germline values: CDR1 MNHEY, CDR2 SMNVEV (reference sequence). The CDR3 has 15 amino acids. The CDR3, as DNA: TGTGCCAGCAGTTTCCTAGCGGGAGGGCCCAGTGAGCAGTTCTTC. It specifies CASSFLAGGPSEQFF.

The chain employs TRBV7-9 and TRBJ2-3, with D perhaps matching TRBD2 (6 bases). This CDR3 region has 14 residues. Germline V lookup: CDR1 SEHNR, CDR2 FQNEAQ (reference sequence). V dropped 5 bases and J dropped 1 base, with 10 bases sitting between them. CDR3 protein: CASSRLEGTDTQYF. As DNA, the CDR3 is TGTGCCAGCAGCCGACTAGAGGGCACAGATACGCAGTATTTT.

The V and J genes are TRBV5-8 and TRBJ1-4; 10 nucleotides align to TRBD1. J gave up 7 bases and V 3 bases, and 6 bases lay outside the gene matches. The CDR3 totals 15 residues. Germline CDR1 is SGHTS and CDR2 is YDEGEE. The DNA of the CDR3 is TGTGCCAGCAGCTCCTGGACAGGGGGAGGTGAAAAACTGTTTTTT. This codes for CASSSWTGGGEKLFF. Full variable domain (remainder filled in from reference TRBV5-8 and TRBJ1-4): EAGVTQSPTHLIKTRGQQATLRCSPISGHTSVYWYQQALGLGLQFLLWYDEGEERNRGNFPPRFSGRQFPNYSSELNVNALELEDSALYLCASSSWTGGGEKLFFGSGTQLSVL.

The chain combines TRBV9 with TRBJ2-1; 8 positions match TRBD1. Losses at the gene ends were 3 bases for V and 8 bases for J; bases not matched to a gene: 10. Germline V gene sequence: CDR1 SGDLS, CDR2 YYNGEE. The CDR3 is 15 amino acids. The CDR3 loop reads CASSGGRDRFDEQFF. CDR3 coding DNA: TGTGCCAGCAGCGGTGGGCGGGACAGGTTCGATGAGCAGTTCTTC. Full variable domain (missing parts from reference TRBV9 and TRBJ2-1): DSGVTQTPKHLITATGQRVTLRCSPRSGDLSVYWYQQSLDQGLQFLIQYYNGEERAKGNILERFSAQQFPDLHSELNLSSLELGDSALYFCASSGGRDRFDEQFFGPGTRLTVL.

CDR3 nucleotide sequence: TGTGCCAGTAGTTACACGGGTAACACTGAAGCTTTCTTT. Protein product: CASSYTGNTEAFF. The V call is TRBV19, the J call TRBJ1-1, with D unresolved. Trimming took off 5 bases at V and 2 bases at J, with 9 bases between the two ends. Looked up from germline, CDR1 is LNHDA and CDR2 is SQIVND (reference sequence). This CDR3 contains 13 residues.

The rearrangement links TRBV6-5 to TRBJ1-5; tentatively, D is TRBD1 (5 bases). The CDR3 has 12 amino acids. The germline V gene has CDR1 MNHEY and CDR2 SVGAGI. The ends were cut back, 5 bases at V and 6 bases at J, with 8 bases in the middle. The CDR3 DNA reads as TGTGCCAGCAGTCAGGGTAGTCAGCCCCAGCATTTT. Its protein is CASSQGSQPQHF.

The chain carries TRBV27 and TRBJ1-2, with D unresolved. Germline V gives CDR1 MNHEY, CDR2 SMNVEV (reference sequence). This CDR3 is 12 amino acids long. V lost 5 bases and J 4 bases, leaving 8 bases between the germline ends. The CDR3 here is CASSRSGYGYTF. In DNA form, the CDR3 reads TGTGCCAGCAGTCGGTCAGGCTATGGCTACACCTTC.

The J gene is TRBJ2-1, the V gene TRBV27; 11 bases match TRBD2. The CDR3 is 16 residues long. The trim removed 7 bases at V and 6 bases at J, leaving 11 bases unmatched. Germline loops: CDR1 MNHEY, CDR2 SMNVEV (reference sequence). CDR3 in amino acids: CASTPVRGLAGNEQFF. For the CDR3, the DNA is TGTGCCAGCACGCCAGTACGAGGACTAGCGGGCAATGAGCAGTTCTTC.

The chain couples TRBV19 to TRBJ2-7; 7 nucleotides match TRBD2. CDR1 is LNHDA, CDR2 SQIVND, per germline (reference sequence). The CDR3 totals 15 residues. The V and J ends lost 5 bases and 0 bases, in that order; junction bases with no gene match: 7. CDR3 in DNA: TGTGCCAGTAGTCCTAGCGGTTTTAGCTCCTACGAGCAGTACTTC. It specifies CASSPSGFSSYEQYF.

The CDR3 is CSARDLYEQYF. The CDR3 nucleotides read TGCAGTGCTAGAGACCTCTACGAGCAGTACTTC. V usage is TRBV20-1 and J usage is TRBJ2-7; no clear D gene. V lost 0 bases and J 3 bases, leaving 3 bases between the germline ends. Germline V gene lookup returns CDR1 DFQATT and CDR2 SNEGSKA (reference sequence). The CDR3 covers 11 residues.

The CDR3 bases are TGCAGCGTTGGATCAGCAACTAATGAAAAACTGTTTTTT. Its protein is CSVGSATNEKLFF. V is TRBV29-1 and J is TRBJ1-4; no reliable D call. The CDR3 is 13 amino acids. Per germline, CDR1 SQVTM and CDR2 ANQGSEA. V dropped 4 bases and J dropped 0 bases, with 6 bases sitting between them.

The rearrangement joins TRBV5-5 to TRBJ1-2, with 11 bases that match TRBD1. The germline V gene has CDR1 SGHKS and CDR2 YYEKEE (reference sequence). CDR3 length: 14 amino acids. Germline trimming cut 4 bases from V and 7 bases from J; bases unmatched to any gene: 6. The CDR3 nucleotides are TGTGCCAGCAGCCAGGACAGGGGGCGAGGTGGCTACACCTTC. Translating gives CASSQDRGRGGYTF. Variable domain in full (rest from reference TRBV5-5 and TRBJ1-2): DAGVTQSPTHLIKTRGQQVTLRCSPISGHKSVSWYQQVLGQGPQFIFQYYEKEERGRGNFPDRFSARQFPNYSSELNVNALLLGDSALYLCASSQDRGRGGYTFGSGTRLTVV.

This chain uses TRBV28 with TRBJ2-1; 10 bases map to TRBD2. J was trimmed by 4 bases and V by 2 bases; bases with no gene match: 5. The CDR3 runs to 16 residues. CDR1 and CDR2 (germline): MDHEN, SYDVKM. For the CDR3, the DNA is TGTGCCAGCAGTTTAATAGCTAGCGGGGGATACAATGAGCAGTTCTTC. It codes for CASSLIASGGYNEQFF.

J is TRBJ1-4 and V is TRBV6-5, with 7 bases fitting TRBD1. V was pared by 0 bases and J by 8 bases, with 3 bases of the junction left unmatched. The V gene's germline CDR1 is MNHEY and CDR2 SVGAGI. This CDR3 has 14 residues. Here the CDR3 DNA reads TGTGCCAGCAGTTACTCGAGGGGGCACGAAAAACTGTTTTTT. It codes for CASSYSRGHEKLFF.

V usage is TRBV6-5 and J usage is TRBJ2-7; perhaps TRBD1 as D (5 bases). CDR1 is MNHEY and CDR2 is SVGAGI in the germline V gene. CDR3 length: 14 residues. The V end lost 2 bases, the J end lost 5 bases, and 13 bases lay between the germline ends. In nucleotides, the CDR3 is TGTGCCAGCAGTTACGGCAGGGTAAGGCACGAGCAGTACTTC. It codes for CASSYGRVRHEQYF.

The V and J genes are TRBV4-1 and TRBJ2-1; the match to TRBD2 covers 10 bases. J gave up 4 bases and V 3 bases, and 6 bases lay outside the gene matches. CDR1 is MGHRA and CDR2 is YSYEKL in the germline V gene. This CDR3 contains 16 residues. Here the CDR3 reads CASSQPTSGPYNEQFF. DNA of the CDR3: TGCGCCAGCAGCCAGCCGACTAGCGGGCCTTACAATGAGCAGTTCTTC.

The chain is built from TRBV11-3 and TRBJ2-1, with unresolved D. The germline gives CDR1 SGHNT, CDR2 YENEEA. V lost 0 bases and J 9 bases, leaving 9 bases between the germline ends. The CDR3 consists of 13 residues. For the CDR3, the DNA is TGTGCCAGCAGCTTAGAGGGCCAACGTGAGCAGTTCTTC. This gives the protein CASSLEGQREQFF.

The rearrangement joins TRBV13 to TRBJ2-1, with a tentative D call TRBD2 (5 bases). The CDR3 length is 13 residues. The V and J ends lost 3 bases and 10 bases respectively, with 13 bases between them. Germline V gene lookup returns CDR1 PRHDT and CDR2 FYEKMQ (reference sequence). The CDR3 spells CASSLELVREQFF. DNA of the CDR3: TGTGCCAGCAGCTTGGAACTAGTCAGGGAGCAGTTCTTC.

CDR3 in DNA: TGTGCCAGCTTAGCGGGAGGCACAGGCTCCTACGAGCAGTACTTC. Its translation is CASLAGGTGSYEQYF. This chain connects TRBV28 to TRBJ2-7; the match to TRBD2 covers 10 bases. The CDR3 has 15 amino acids. The germline gives CDR1 MDHEN, CDR2 SYDVKM. V gave up 8 bases and J gave up 0 bases; unmatched junction bases: 7. Combining the CDR3 with reference TRBV28 and TRBJ2-7 gives the whole variable domain DVKVTQSSRYLVKRTGEKVFLECVQDMDHENMFWYRQDPGLGLRLIYFSYDVKMKEKGDIPEGYSVSREKKERFSLILESASTNQTSMYLCASLAGGTGSYEQYFGPGTRLTVT.

The rearrangement joins TRBV4-1 to TRBJ1-1; 9 bases line up with TRBD1. Looked up from germline, CDR1 is MGHRA and CDR2 is YSYEKL. The CDR3 loop spans 18 amino acids. After removal of 1 base from V and 4 bases from J, the junction contained 13 bases not matched to a gene. CDR3 region: CASSQAVGRDREVTEAFF. CDR3 bases: TGCGCCAGCAGCCAAGCGGTGGGTCGGGACAGGGAGGTCACTGAAGCTTTCTTT.

The J gene is TRBJ1-5, the V gene TRBV6-9; tentative D call: TRBD1 (6 bases). CDR3 size: 14 residues. CDR1 and CDR2 (germline): MNHGY, SVAAGI. The V end lost 6 bases, the J end lost 5 bases, and 14 bases lay between the germline ends. The CDR3 loop reads CASRQKDRHQPQHF. The CDR3 coding sequence is TGTGCCAGCAGACAAAAAGACAGGCATCAGCCCCAGCATTTT.